Listed below are T cell receptor beta chains from one sample, sequenced in a study of blood T cell repertoires in COVID-19. Libraries were prepared by immunoSEQ multiplex PCR; TCRdb keeps only in-frame clonotypes and omits some of them. The sample records about 380,000 clones, over 75% being singletons. The sequencing sample was made of PBMCs or T cells enriched from blood (not recorded which). Every receptor here comes from a man in his thirties or forties who had recovered from COVID-19. The CDR3 runs from the conserved cysteine through the conserved F or W. The order of the fields is J gene, V gene, clone size, D gene, CDR3 DNA, CDR3 protein. The D gene is left open where the match is weak. A clone size is listed for some rows: how often the clone was seen (once, few, many), or a class if it is expanded.

j_call: TRBJ2-7
v_call: TRBV7-8
clone_size: -
d_call: TRBD2
cdr3_nt: TGTGCCAGCAGCTTAGCCCGGACTAGCGGGGCGGCCTACGAGCAGTACTTC
cdr3_aa: CASSLARTSGAAYEQYF

j_call: TRBJ1-6
v_call: TRBV4-1
clone_size: few
d_call: -
cdr3_nt: TGCGCCAGCAGCCAAGGCACGGCGGCGGGAGGAAATTCACCCCTCCACTTT
cdr3_aa: CASSQGTAAGGNSPLHF

j_call: TRBJ1-2
v_call: TRBV6-5
clone_size: -
d_call: TRBD1
cdr3_nt: TGTGCCAGCAGTTTAGGACAGGGGGTAGAATATGGCTACACCTTC
cdr3_aa: CASSLGQGVEYGYTF

j_call: TRBJ2-1
v_call: TRBV5-1
clone_size: -
d_call: TRBD2
cdr3_nt: TGCGCCAGCAGCAAGACTAGCGGGTCATACAATGAGCAGTTCTTC
cdr3_aa: CASSKTSGSYNEQFF

j_call: TRBJ2-7
v_call: TRBV27
clone_size: -
d_call: TRBD1
cdr3_nt: TGTGCCAGCAGTTTATCACAGGGGTTACACGAGCAGTACTTC
cdr3_aa: CASSLSQGLHEQYF

j_call: TRBJ1-6
v_call: TRBV4-2
clone_size: -
d_call: -
cdr3_nt: TGTGCCAGCAGCCAAGACTCCTTAGTTCCTTCTTCACCCCTCCACTTT
cdr3_aa: CASSQDSLVPSSPLHF

j_call: TRBJ1-5
v_call: TRBV19
clone_size: -
d_call: TRBD1
cdr3_nt: TGTGCCAGTAGTATAGGGGGACACAGGGGGCGAGTCGTCCAGCCCCAGCATTTT
cdr3_aa: CASSIGGHRGRVVQPQHF

j_call: TRBJ1-5
v_call: TRBV5-1
clone_size: -
d_call: -
cdr3_nt: TGCGCCAGCAGCTTGAGCGCTCAAACGGGGAATCAGCCCCAGCATTTT
cdr3_aa: CASSLSAQTGNQPQHF

j_call: TRBJ1-4
v_call: TRBV6-6
clone_size: -
d_call: TRBD1
cdr3_nt: TGTGCCAGCAGACCGGGACAGGGGCAAAAAAATGAAAAACTGTTTTTT
cdr3_aa: CASRPGQGQKNEKLFF

j_call: TRBJ2-2
v_call: TRBV12-2
clone_size: -
d_call: -
cdr3_nt: TGTGCAAGTCGCTTAGTTTTCACAGGGGTGTTCACCGGGGAGCTGTTTTTT
cdr3_aa: CASRLVFTGVFTGELFF

j_call: TRBJ2-2
v_call: TRBV4-1
clone_size: -
d_call: -
cdr3_nt: TGCGCCAGCAGCCAAGAGAGAGGGTCGACAGGCGGGGAGCTGTTTTTT
cdr3_aa: CASSQERGSTGGELFF

j_call: TRBJ2-1
v_call: TRBV6-5
clone_size: -
d_call: TRBD2
cdr3_nt: TGTGCCAGCAGCGTCCGGGGATTGGGGGGGAATGAGCAGTTCTTC
cdr3_aa: CASSVRGLGGNEQFF

j_call: TRBJ2-1
v_call: TRBV28
clone_size: once
d_call: -
cdr3_nt: TGTGCCAGCAGTTTTTGGCACATAACCTACAATGAGCAGTTCTTC
cdr3_aa: CASSFWHITYNEQFF

j_call: TRBJ2-1
v_call: TRBV27
clone_size: -
d_call: -
cdr3_nt: TGTGCCAGCAGTTTTTCCCGCGGGGAAACCTACAATGAGCAGTTCTTC
cdr3_aa: CASSFSRGETYNEQFF

j_call: TRBJ1-5
v_call: TRBV10-1
clone_size: -
d_call: TRBD1
cdr3_nt: TGCGCCAGCAGTGAGTCCTGGACAGGGGGCATCGGAGCGGAGCAGCCCCAGCATTTT
cdr3_aa: CASSESWTGGIGAEQPQHF

j_call: TRBJ1-4
v_call: TRBV15
clone_size: -
d_call: -
cdr3_nt: TGTGCCACCAGCAGAGGAGAAGCTGAAAAACTGTTTTTT
cdr3_aa: CATSRGEAEKLFF

j_call: TRBJ2-7
v_call: TRBV4-1
clone_size: -
d_call: -
cdr3_nt: TGCGCCAGCAGCCAACCACAGGCTTCCTACGAGCAGTACTTC
cdr3_aa: CASSQPQASYEQYF

j_call: TRBJ1-1
v_call: TRBV19
clone_size: once
d_call: -
cdr3_nt: TGTGCCAGTAGCACGGGACACGGAATGAACACTGAAGCTTTCTTT
cdr3_aa: CASSTGHGMNTEAFF